This TCR beta chain was obtained from a study of CD8 T cells in ankylosing spondylitis. This clonotype was seen a handful of times. Its specificity is unknown. The CDR3 runs 13 residues. The germline V gene encodes CDR1 SGHNT and CDR2 YYREEE (reference sequence). Deletions cut 4 bases from V and 6 bases from J, with 10 bases between. Whole-study results and caveats: Typical of ankylosing spondylitis blood, it appeared, was a TCR beta motif of seven to nine highly homologous variants. Reportedly, disease-linked clones are significantly enriched in ankylosing spondylitis patients' matched synovial fluid. Within peripheral blood, clones linked to disease were CD8+ and relatively rare. Several of the motif variants were reported before in synovial fluid and blood from reactive arthritis.

A quantitative 5'-RACE method, one with molecular barcodes, was used to make TCR beta libraries. From the 5' RACE reads, TCRdb called clonotypes with MiXCR, one entry per CDR3 protein. The sample consists of fewer than 550,000 distinct CDR3 sequences, about 5.2% of them appearing once. Sequences were obtained from blood, either unsorted or a sorted T cell fraction (not recorded which). The sequence was obtained from a male donor with ankylosing spondylitis. The J gene is TRBJ2-2, the V gene TRBV5-4; the D is unclear. CDR3 DNA: TGTGCCAGCAGCCCGGGTCAGGCCGGGGAGCTGTTTTTT. Translated, it gives CASSPGQAGELFF. Combining the CDR3 with reference TRBV5-4 and TRBJ2-2 gives the whole variable domain ETGVTQSPTHLIKTRGQQVTLRCSSQSGHNTVSWYQQALGQGPQFIFQYYREEENGRGNFPPRFSGLQFPNYSSELNVNALELDDSALYLCASSPGQAGELFFGEGSRLTVL.